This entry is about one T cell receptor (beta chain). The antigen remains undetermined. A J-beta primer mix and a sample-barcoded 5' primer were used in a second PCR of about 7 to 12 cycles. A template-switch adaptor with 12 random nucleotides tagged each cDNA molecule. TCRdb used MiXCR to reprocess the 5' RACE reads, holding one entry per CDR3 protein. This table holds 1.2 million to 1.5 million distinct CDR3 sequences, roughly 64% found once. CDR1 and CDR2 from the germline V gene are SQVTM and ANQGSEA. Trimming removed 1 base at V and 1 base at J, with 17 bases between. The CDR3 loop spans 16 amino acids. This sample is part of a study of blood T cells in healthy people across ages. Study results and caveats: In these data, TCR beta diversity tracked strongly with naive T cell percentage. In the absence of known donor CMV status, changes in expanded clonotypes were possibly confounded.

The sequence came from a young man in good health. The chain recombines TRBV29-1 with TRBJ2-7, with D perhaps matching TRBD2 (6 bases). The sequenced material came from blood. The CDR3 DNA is TGCAGCGTTGAAGGAGGACACGGGGGAATTTCCTACGAGCAGTACTTC. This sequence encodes CSVEGGHGGISYEQYF.